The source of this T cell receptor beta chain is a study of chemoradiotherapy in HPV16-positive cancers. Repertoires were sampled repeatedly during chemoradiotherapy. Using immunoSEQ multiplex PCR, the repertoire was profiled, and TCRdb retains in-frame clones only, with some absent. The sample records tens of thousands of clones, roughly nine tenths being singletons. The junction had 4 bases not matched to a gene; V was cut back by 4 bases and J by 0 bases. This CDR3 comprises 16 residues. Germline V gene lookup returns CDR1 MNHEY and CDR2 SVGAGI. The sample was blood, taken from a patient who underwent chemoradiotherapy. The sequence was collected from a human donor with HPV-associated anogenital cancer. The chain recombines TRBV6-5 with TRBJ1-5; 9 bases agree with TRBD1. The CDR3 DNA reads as TGTGCCAGCAGTTCCAGGGGACAGGGTAGCAATCAGCCCCAGCATTTT. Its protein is CASSSRGQGSNQPQHF.